This entry lists 10 T cell receptor beta chains sequenced from one sample in a study of blood T cell repertoires in COVID-19. Clones were read by immunoSEQ multiplex PCR, and TCRdb kept only the in-frame ones, dropping some. The sample holds around 190,000 clones; 65% to 85% are singletons and the top ten take approximately 3%. The sequencing sample was made of PBMCs or T cells enriched from blood (not recorded which). These receptors all stem from a woman in her thirties who had recovered from COVID-19.

This sequence joins TRBV5-1 and TRBJ2-7; TRBD2 matches at 8 bases. Germline CDR1 reads SGHRS; CDR2 reads YFSETQ. The CDR3 is made up of 13 amino acids. The trim removed 4 bases at V and 3 bases at J, leaving 3 bases unmatched. In DNA, the CDR3 is TGCGCCAGCAGCCCAAGCGGGGGCTACGAGCAGTACTTC. It codes for CASSPSGGYEQYF. Based on the CDR3 plus reference TRBV5-1 and TRBJ2-7, the full variable domain is KAGVTQTPRYLIKTRGQQVTLSCSPISGHRSVSWYQQTPGQGLQFLFEYFSETQRNKGNFPGRFSGRQFSNSRSEMNVSTLELGDSALYLCASSPSGGYEQYFGPGTRLTVT.

The CDR3 nucleotides read TGTGCCAGCAGGGACGAAAAGACAGGGTTTTTGAACACTGAAGCTTTCTTT. Its protein product is CASRDEKTGFLNTEAFF. This chain connects TRBV28 to TRBJ1-1; 7 positions match TRBD1. The germline gives CDR1 MDHEN, CDR2 SYDVKM. This CDR3 is 17 amino acids long. The trim removed 6 bases at V and 0 bases at J, leaving 13 bases unmatched.

V and J are TRBV9 and TRBJ2-5; 9 bases align to TRBD1. Looked up from germline, CDR1 is SGDLS and CDR2 is YYNGEE. J lost 4 bases, V lost 6 bases, and 10 bases had no gene match. There are 15 residues in the CDR3. In DNA form, the CDR3 reads TGTGCCAGCACCGTCAGAACGGGACAGGGAGAGACCCAGTACTTC. This gives the protein CASTVRTGQGETQYF.

The chain recombines TRBV11-2 with TRBJ1-6; no clear D. CDR1 is SGHAT and CDR2 is FQNNGV in the germline V gene. V lost 5 bases, J lost 2 bases, and 13 bases lay in between. The CDR3 totals 16 residues. The CDR3 coding sequence is TGTGCCAGCAGCCCCCCCGGTGTCCCCTATAATTCACCCCTCCACTTT. Translated, it gives CASSPPGVPYNSPLHF.

The rearrangement uses TRBV10-3 and TRBJ2-3, with 8 bases aligning to TRBD1. The germline gives CDR1 ENHRY, CDR2 SYGVKD. V lost 8 bases, J lost 0 bases, and 7 bases stayed unmatched. The CDR3 totals 15 residues. CDR3 region: CAIGGQGASTDTQYF. In DNA, the CDR3 is TGTGCCATCGGTGGGCAGGGGGCTAGCACAGATACGCAGTATTTT.

This chain links TRBV12-3 or TRBV12-4 with TRBJ1-5; the D gene is possibly TRBD1 (5 bases). The length of the CDR3 is 13 residues. The V and J ends lost 6 bases and 4 bases respectively, with 10 bases between them. The DNA of the CDR3 is TGTGCCAGCAGGCCAGGGCCTAATCAGCCCCAGCATTTT. This translates into CASRPGPNQPQHF.

The V and J genes are TRBV5-4 and TRBJ2-3, with 9 bases aligning to TRBD2. The junction had 10 bases not matched to a gene; V was cut back by 5 bases and J by 3 bases. The CDR3 runs to 16 residues. CDR1 and CDR2 (germline): SGHNT, YYREEE (reference sequence). CDR3 in amino acids: CASSQRRTSVTDTQYF. The CDR3 nucleotides read TGTGCCAGCAGTCAACGGAGGACTAGCGTAACAGATACGCAGTATTTT.

The V and J genes are TRBV2 and TRBJ1-4, with 8 bases aligning to TRBD1. CDR1 and CDR2 (germline): SNHLY, FYNNEI. Trimming removed 6 bases from V and 8 bases from J; junction bases left unmatched: 11. This CDR3 is built from 15 residues. The CDR3 coding sequence is TGTGCCAGCAGACCGACAGGGGCTCTAAGCGAAAAACTGTTTTTT. Translated: CASRPTGALSEKLFF.

The genes are TRBV5-1 and TRBJ2-5; 7 bases fit TRBD2. Losses at the gene ends were 0 bases for V and 5 bases for J; bases not matched to a gene: 16. The CDR3 covers 18 residues. Per germline, CDR1 SGHRS and CDR2 YFSETQ. In DNA form, the CDR3 reads TGCGCCAGCAGCTTGGGTCTAGCGGCAAAACCGTCCTGGGAGACCCAGTACTTC. Residues: CASSLGLAAKPSWETQYF.

The chain links TRBV21-1 to TRBJ2-3; TRBD2, the table's D call, lacks a check against the DNA. TRBV21-1 is termed a pseudogene. CDR3 length: 20 residues. The CDR3 nucleotides are TGTGCCAGCAGCAAATCAGTTGGGACTAGCGAAAAGGTTGGCACAGATACGCAGTATTTT. As protein: CASSKSVGTSEKVGTDTQYF.